One and the same sample provided the 21 T cell receptor beta chains below, sequenced in a study of Tregs in tolerant kidney transplant recipients. The protocol was immunoSEQ multiplex PCR, while the TCRdb copy is restricted to in-frame clones and leaves out a portion. Here the sample spans around 78,000 clones, 75% to 95% being singletons. Source: Tregs from blood, taken before the transplant. The receptors come from a human donor who received a combined kidney and bone marrow transplant.

The chain couples TRBV4-1 to TRBJ1-5; unclear D gene. V lost 0 bases and J lost 4, with 7 bases in between. This CDR3 contains 14 residues. Per the germline V gene, CDR1 is MGHRA and CDR2 is YSYEKL. This chain's CDR3 is CASSQEHINQPQHF. As DNA, the CDR3 is TGCGCCAGCAGCCAAGAACACATTAATCAGCCCCAGCATTTT.

The chain combines TRBV10-3 with TRBJ2-7; 15 nucleotides agree with TRBD2. Germline trimming cut 2 bases from V and 10 bases from J; bases unmatched to any gene: 9. This CDR3 has 16 residues. From germline, CDR1 is ENHRY and CDR2 SYGVKD. The CDR3 spells CAISEPGLAGGSPQYF. The CDR3 bases are TGTGCCATCAGTGAGCCCGGACTAGCGGGAGGGTCGCCACAGTACTTC.

J is TRBJ2-1 and V is TRBV7-6; 11 nucleotides line up with TRBD2. CDR1 and CDR2 (germline): SGHVS, FNYEAQ. After removal of 2 bases from V and 0 bases from J, the junction contained 9 bases not matched to a gene. This CDR3 is 19 amino acids long. The CDR3, as DNA: TGTGCCAGCAGCTTACGGTTGACTAGCGGGGCGAGCTCCTACAATGAGCAGTTCTTC. This codes for CASSLRLTSGASSYNEQFF.

V and J are TRBV7-2 and TRBJ2-1; possible D gene TRBD1, 6 bases. Between the trimmed V and J ends, which lost 1 base and 0 bases, there was a span of 16 bases. CDR3 length equals 18 residues. Germline assignment: CDR1 SGHTA and CDR2 FQGNSA. The CDR3 reads CASSLGGHGRASYNEQFF. The CDR3 coding sequence is TGTGCCAGCAGCTTAGGGGGGCACGGTCGGGCCTCCTACAATGAGCAGTTCTTC.

This clone was detected only once. The CDR3: CASSLFPSYQPQHF. Here the CDR3 DNA reads TGTGCCAGCAGTTTATTCCCCAGTTATCAGCCCCAGCATTTT. The V call is TRBV28, the J call TRBJ1-5; no clear D gene. The CDR3 is 14 residues long. Germline V gene sequence: CDR1 MDHEN, CDR2 SYDVKM. V lost 1 base and J lost 5, with 9 bases in between. Full variable domain (rest looked up from reference TRBV28 and TRBJ1-5): DVKVTQSSRYLVKRTGEKVFLECVQDMDHENMFWYRQDPGLGLRLIYFSYDVKMKEKGDIPEGYSVSREKKERFSLILESASTNQTSMYLCASSLFPSYQPQHFGDGTRLSIL.

J is TRBJ2-7 and V is TRBV7-2, with TRBD1 matching 7 bases. Germline V gives CDR1 SGHTA, CDR2 FQGNSA. V was pared by 4 bases and J by 1 base, with 7 bases of the junction left unmatched. The CDR3 extends over 15 amino acids. CDR3 sequence (DNA): TGTGCCAGCAGCTACGACAGGGCCAATTCCTACGAGCAGTACTTC. It specifies CASSYDRANSYEQYF.

J is TRBJ1-4 and V is TRBV29-1, with a tentative D call TRBD1 (6 bases). Germline-derived CDR1 and CDR2 are SQVTM and ANQGSEA. This CDR3 is 14 amino acids long. The V end lost 4 bases, the J end lost 0 bases, and 9 bases lay between the germline ends. The CDR3 here is CSVAHRATNEKLFF. The CDR3 nucleotides read TGCAGCGTTGCGCACAGGGCAACTAATGAAAAACTGTTTTTT.

The chain recombines TRBV10-2 with TRBJ2-7; D is undetermined. The CDR3 spans 14 residues. Germline V gives CDR1 WSHSY, CDR2 SAAADI. Trimming left V 6 bases short and J 5 bases short, with 17 bases between. The CDR3 loop is CASRGAQENDEQYF. CDR3 DNA: TGCGCCAGCAGGGGTGCTCAGGAGAACGACGAGCAGTACTTC.

V usage is TRBV7-9 and J usage is TRBJ1-1; maybe TRBD1 (5 bases). This CDR3 is built from 13 residues. V dropped 1 base and J dropped 8 bases, with 11 bases sitting between them. From germline, CDR1 is SEHNR and CDR2 FQNEAQ (reference sequence). Written as DNA, the CDR3 is TGTGCCAGCAGCTTAGGAGGGGAAGGGGAAGCTTTCTTT. It is translated as CASSLGGEGEAFF.

This chain links TRBV30 with TRBJ1-4; 9 bases are a match to TRBD1. CDR1 is GTSNPN, CDR2 SVGIG, per germline (reference sequence). The trim removed 4 bases at V and 0 bases at J, leaving 9 bases unmatched. The CDR3 extends over 17 amino acids. In nucleotides, the CDR3 is TGTGCCTGGATCGGGGGACAGGGAGCAGCAACTAATGAAAAACTGTTTTTT. This codes for CAWIGGQGAATNEKLFF.

The chain has TRBV6-5 and TRBJ2-7; D is possibly TRBD1 (5 bases). The CDR3 sequence is 16 residues long. Deletions cut 4 bases from V and 2 bases from J, with 18 bases between. Germline-derived CDR1 and CDR2 are MNHEY and SVGAGI. This chain's CDR3 is CASSSILQTETYEQYF. The CDR3 DNA reads TGTGCCAGCAGTTCCATCCTACAGACAGAGACCTACGAGCAGTACTTC.

On this clone itself: One end of the junction is discordant with germline, which a read error may explain. The chain recombines TRBV27 with TRBJ2-2; D is possibly TRBD1 (6 bases). This CDR3 has 17 amino acids. Germline CDR1 reads MNHEY; CDR2 reads SMNVEV (reference sequence). For the CDR3, the DNA is TGTGCCAGCAGTGTGCTACAGGGACGAACGAACACCGGGAAGCTGTTTTTT. This sequence encodes CASSVLQGRTNTGKLFF.

This chain joins TRBV10-3 and TRBJ2-3, with 15 nucleotides matching TRBD2. Germline CDR1 ENHRY, CDR2 SYGVKD. The J segment lost 0 bases and the V segment lost 2 bases, leaving 3 bases of the junction unmatched. This CDR3 region has 18 residues. CDR3 in DNA: TGTGCCATCAGTGAGCGCGGACTAGCGGGAGGGAGCACAGATACGCAGTATTTT. This codes for CAISERGLAGGSTDTQYF.

The rearrangement links TRBV2 to TRBJ2-7, with TRBD2 matching 8 bases. Germline CDR1 reads SNHLY; CDR2 reads FYNNEI. With V trimmed by 4 bases and J by 4 bases, 6 bases remained unmatched. This CDR3 comprises 14 residues. The CDR3 spells CASSVIAGPYEQYF. CDR3 sequence (DNA): TGTGCCAGCAGTGTGATAGCGGGACCATACGAGCAGTACTTC.

The chain combines TRBV6-1 with TRBJ2-7; 14 bases are shared with TRBD2. Losses at the gene ends were 4 bases for V and 6 bases for J; bases not matched to a gene: 2. Germline CDR1 reads MNHNS; CDR2 reads SASEGT. The CDR3 contains 14 residues. The CDR3 DNA reads as TGTGCCAGCAGTGCCGGGACTAGCGGGAGCGAGCAGTACTTC. Protein: CASSAGTSGSEQYF.

This rearrangement joins TRBV28 to TRBJ2-3; a possible D gene is TRBD2 (7 bases). The germline V gene encodes CDR1 MDHEN and CDR2 SYDVKM. This CDR3 has 14 residues. Trimming left V 6 bases short and J 2 bases short, with 12 bases between. The CDR3 spells CASRTGGLTDTQYF. The CDR3 nucleotides are TGTGCCAGCAGGACGGGGGGCCTCACAGATACGCAGTATTTT.

This chain uses TRBV5-1 with TRBJ2-7, with D perhaps matching TRBD2 (6 bases). The germline gives CDR1 SGHRS, CDR2 YFSETQ. The V end was cut by 0 bases, the J end by 0 bases, with 13 bases between. The CDR3 is 16 amino acids. In DNA, the CDR3 is TGCGCCAGCAGCTTGGCTCGCGGGACGGTCTCCTACGAGCAGTACTTC. This translates into CASSLARGTVSYEQYF.

The chain carries TRBV5-1 and TRBJ2-7; TRBD2 is a possible D gene (6 bases). This CDR3 region has 15 residues. Germline V gives CDR1 SGHRS, CDR2 YFSETQ. The V end lost 1 base, the J end lost 2 bases, and 13 bases lay between the germline ends. CDR3: CASSLYTGDAYEQYF. The CDR3 nucleotides are TGCGCCAGCAGCTTGTATACGGGAGATGCCTACGAGCAGTACTTC.

The chain links TRBV7-3 to TRBJ2-5; TRBD2 matches at 8 bases. The CDR3 sequence is 17 residues long. CDR1 and CDR2 (germline): SGHTA, FQGTGA. J gave up 1 base and V 5 bases, and 12 bases lay outside the gene matches. CDR3 nucleotide sequence: TGTGCCAGCAGCACTAGAGTATCGGGAGGGATCCAAGAGACCCAGTACTTC. It encodes CASSTRVSGGIQETQYF.

This rearrangement joins TRBV28 to TRBJ2-7; D is possibly TRBD1 (6 bases). The germline V and J ends were trimmed by 5 bases and 2 bases, with 13 bases remaining between them. The CDR3 spans 14 residues. Germline V lookup: CDR1 MDHEN, CDR2 SYDVKM. CDR3 sequence (DNA): TGTGCCAGCAGTCCTGGGACACCCACCTACGAGCAGTACTTC. The encoded protein is CASSPGTPTYEQYF.

The rearrangement joins TRBV2 to TRBJ1-5; D is unclear. CDR1 and CDR2 from the germline V gene are SNHLY and FYNNEI. The germline V and J ends were trimmed by 3 bases and 6 bases, with 12 bases remaining between them. This CDR3 has 14 amino acids. The CDR3 here is CASSDREESQPQHF. Written as DNA, the CDR3 is TGTGCCAGCAGTGATCGTGAAGAGAGTCAGCCCCAGCATTTT.